The following is a T cell receptor beta chain sequence with its context. The germline V gene has CDR1 KGHSH and CDR2 LQKENI. This CDR3 has 14 residues. Trimming took 3 bases from V and 3 from J, leaving 11 bases between them. This sample was included in a study of blood T cell repertoires in COVID-19. In the study overall: The United States, Italy and Spain supplied acute and convalescent COVID-19 samples. PBMCs, B-cell-depleted T cells, or T cells were the source of the cDNA or gDNA that made up the material.

As handled by the study authors: Amplifying reference gene primers gave estimates of nucleated cell counts. The protocol was immunoSEQ multiplex PCR, while the TCRdb copy is restricted to in-frame clones and leaves out a portion. The D gene and trimming were derived from the DNA, and the V and J assignments and clone size from that table. The sample lists about 89,000 clones; approximately 84% were seen once. Seattle patients were enrolled during active infection and followed longitudinally. Sequencing was done on a sample of peripheral blood. The V call is TRBV18, the J call TRBJ1-1, with D possibly matching TRBD1 (5 bases). The sequence came from a man in his 70s with COVID-19, enrolled during active disease. DNA of the CDR3: TGTGCCAGCTCACCGACAGCGGGGGACACTGAAGCTTTCTTT. Its protein product is CASSPTAGDTEAFF.